This TCR beta chain emerged from a study of beta chain features in type 1 diabetes. Study details: The samples had more than 95 million sorted cells examined in all.

This clone was observed a few times. Its target is not known. All sorted populations exceeded 95% purity. Study outcomes and limitations: Insertions at VDJ junctions were less frequent in type 1 diabetes patients. These patients also deleted more nucleotides at the same junctions. The cDNA sequencing approach could over-represent high-TCR-expressing cells. Researchers report that Type 1 diabetes patients had moderately but significantly shorter TCRB CDR3s across all four CD4+ subsets.

The CDR3 has 14 residues. V was clipped by 6 bases and J by 6 bases; unmatched bases: 6. Germline CDR1 SEHNR, CDR2 FQNEAQ (reference sequence). The authors reverse transcribed all of the isolated RNA, so sequencing captured expressed TCRB transcripts. TCRdb's table, derived via immunoSEQ multiplex PCR, lists solely in-frame clones and lacks some. Among roughly 47,000 clones listed, around 40% were seen once. The receptor was isolated from a young man with type 1 diabetes. The sequenced material came from stem cell memory CD4+ T cells from blood. This chain links TRBV7-9 with TRBJ2-1; 9 bases are shared with TRBD2. The CDR3 here is CASRPRTSANEQFF. For the CDR3, the DNA is TGTGCCAGCAGACCCCGGACTAGCGCCAATGAGCAGTTCTTC.